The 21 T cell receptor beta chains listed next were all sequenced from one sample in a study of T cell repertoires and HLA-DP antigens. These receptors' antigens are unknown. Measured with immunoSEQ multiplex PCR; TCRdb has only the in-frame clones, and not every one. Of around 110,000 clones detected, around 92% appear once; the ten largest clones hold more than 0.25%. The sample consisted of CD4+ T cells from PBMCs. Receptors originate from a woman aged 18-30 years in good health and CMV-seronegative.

The CDR3 loop is CASSRSPVGELFF. In DNA form, the CDR3 reads TGTGCCAGCTCACGGTCTCCGGTCGGGGAGCTGTTTTTT. This chain joins TRBV18 and TRBJ2-2; D remains ambiguous. V lost 4 bases and J 7 bases, leaving 10 bases between the germline ends. Germline V gene data show CDR1 as KGHSH and CDR2 as LQKENI. This CDR3 region has 13 residues.

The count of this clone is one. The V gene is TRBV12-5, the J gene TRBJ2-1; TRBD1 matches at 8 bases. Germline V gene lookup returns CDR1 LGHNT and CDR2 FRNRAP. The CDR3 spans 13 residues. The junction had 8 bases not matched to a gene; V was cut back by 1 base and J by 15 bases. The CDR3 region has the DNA TGTGCTAGTGGTTTGGGATGGACAGGGATACGGTTCTTC. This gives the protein CASGLGWTGIRFF.

In DNA, the CDR3 is TGTGCCAGTAGTATAAGTTGGGGCAGGCCTAACTATGGCTACACCTTC. Translated, it gives CASSISWGRPNYGYTF. V is TRBV19 and J is TRBJ1-2, with D possibly TRBD1 on 5 matching bases. CDR3 length: 16 residues. V was cut by 2 bases and J by 0 bases, with 13 bases left in between. Per the germline V gene, CDR1 is LNHDA and CDR2 is SQIVND (reference sequence).

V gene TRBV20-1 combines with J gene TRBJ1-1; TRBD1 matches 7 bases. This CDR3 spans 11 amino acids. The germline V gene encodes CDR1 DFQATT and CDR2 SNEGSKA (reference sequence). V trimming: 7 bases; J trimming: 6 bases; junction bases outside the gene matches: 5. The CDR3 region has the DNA TGCAGTGAGAACAGGGGACCTGAAGCTTTCTTT. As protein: CSENRGPEAFF.

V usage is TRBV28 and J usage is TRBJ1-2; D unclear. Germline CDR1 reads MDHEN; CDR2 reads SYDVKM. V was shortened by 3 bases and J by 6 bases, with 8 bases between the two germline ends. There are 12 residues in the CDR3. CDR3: CASSFGPHGYTF. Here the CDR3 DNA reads TGTGCCAGCAGTTTTGGGCCGCATGGCTACACCTTC.

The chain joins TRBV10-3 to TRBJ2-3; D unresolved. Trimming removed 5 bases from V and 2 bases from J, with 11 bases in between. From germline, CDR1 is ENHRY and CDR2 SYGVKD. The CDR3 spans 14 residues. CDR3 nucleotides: TGTGCCATCAGTCACCAAGACCCCACAGATACGCAGTATTTT. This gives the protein CAISHQDPTDTQYF.

In nucleotides, the CDR3 is TGTGCCAGCAGACACCTAACGGTACAGTCCATCTATGGCTACACCTTC. Translating it yields CASRHLTVQSIYGYTF. The V gene is TRBV7-2, the J gene TRBJ1-2; D not certain. The V gene lost 6 bases and the J gene lost 4 bases, with 21 bases spanning the gap. This CDR3 is 16 amino acids long. CDR1 and CDR2 (germline): SGHTA, FQGNSA.

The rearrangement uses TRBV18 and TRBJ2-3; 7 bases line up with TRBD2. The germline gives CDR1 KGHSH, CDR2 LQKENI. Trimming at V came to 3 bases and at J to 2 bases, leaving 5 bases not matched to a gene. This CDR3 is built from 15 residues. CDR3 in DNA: TGTGCCAGCTCACCGACTAGCAGAGACACAGATACGCAGTATTTT. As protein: CASSPTSRDTDTQYF. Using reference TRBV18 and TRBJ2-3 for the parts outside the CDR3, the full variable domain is NAGVMQNPRHLVRRRGQEARLRCSPMKGHSHVYWYRQLPEEGLKFMVYLQKENIIDESGMPKERFSAEFPKEGPSILRIQQVVRGDSAAYFCASSPTSRDTDTQYFGPGTRLTVL.

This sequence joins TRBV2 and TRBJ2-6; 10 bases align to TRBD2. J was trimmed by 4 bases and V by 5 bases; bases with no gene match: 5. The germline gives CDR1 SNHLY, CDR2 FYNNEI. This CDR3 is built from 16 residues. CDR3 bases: TGTGCCAGCAGTCGGCTAGCGGGGGCCGGGGCCAACGTCCTGACTTTC. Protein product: CASSRLAGAGANVLTF. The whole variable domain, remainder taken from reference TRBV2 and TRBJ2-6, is EPEVTQTPSHQVTQMGQEVILRCVPISNHLYFYWYRQILGQKVEFLVSFYNNEISEKSEIFDDQFSVERPDGSNFTLKIRSTKLEDSAMYFCASSRLAGAGANVLTFGAGSRLTVL.

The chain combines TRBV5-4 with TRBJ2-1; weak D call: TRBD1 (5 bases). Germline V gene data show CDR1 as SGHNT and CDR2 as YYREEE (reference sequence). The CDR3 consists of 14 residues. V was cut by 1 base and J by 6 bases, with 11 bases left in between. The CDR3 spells CASSLLGQGNEQFF. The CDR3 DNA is TGTGCCAGCAGCTTGTTGGGCCAGGGCAATGAGCAGTTCTTC.

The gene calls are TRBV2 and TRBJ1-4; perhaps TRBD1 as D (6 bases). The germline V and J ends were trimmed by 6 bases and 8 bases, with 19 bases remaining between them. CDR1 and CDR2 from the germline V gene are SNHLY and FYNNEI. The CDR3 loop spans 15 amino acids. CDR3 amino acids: CASSGQAGVGEKLFF. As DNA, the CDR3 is TGTGCCAGCAGCGGGCAAGCAGGGGTAGGCGAAAAACTGTTTTTT.

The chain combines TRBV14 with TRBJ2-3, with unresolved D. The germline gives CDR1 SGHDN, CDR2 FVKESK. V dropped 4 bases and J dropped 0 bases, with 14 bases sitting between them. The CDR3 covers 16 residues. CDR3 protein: CASSPHTGISTDTQYF. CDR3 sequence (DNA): TGTGCCAGCAGCCCTCACACCGGAATCAGCACAGATACGCAGTATTTT.

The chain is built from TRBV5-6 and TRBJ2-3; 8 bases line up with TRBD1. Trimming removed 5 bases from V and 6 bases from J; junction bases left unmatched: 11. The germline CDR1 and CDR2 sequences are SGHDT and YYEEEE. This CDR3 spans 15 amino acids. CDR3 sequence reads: CASRNRGMSRDTQYF. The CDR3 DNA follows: TGTGCCAGCAGAAACAGGGGGATGTCAAGGGATACGCAGTATTTT.

The CDR3 nucleotides are TGTGCCAGTAGTTTTAGCGGGAGCGCAGATACGCAGTATTTT. This translates into CASSFSGSADTQYF. V is TRBV19 and J is TRBJ2-3, with 9 bases identical to TRBD2. CDR1 LNHDA and CDR2 SQIVND come from the germline V gene (reference sequence). The CDR3 is 14 amino acids. V lost 5 bases and J lost 4; bases outside the gene matches: 4.

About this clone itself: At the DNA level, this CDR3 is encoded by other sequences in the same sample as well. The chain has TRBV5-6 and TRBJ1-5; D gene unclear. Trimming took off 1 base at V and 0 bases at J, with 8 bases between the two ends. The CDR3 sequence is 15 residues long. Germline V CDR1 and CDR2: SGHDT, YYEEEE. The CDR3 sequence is CASSLRGYSNQPQHF. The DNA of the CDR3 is TGTGCCAGCAGCTTGAGAGGTTATAGCAATCAGCCCCAGCATTTT.

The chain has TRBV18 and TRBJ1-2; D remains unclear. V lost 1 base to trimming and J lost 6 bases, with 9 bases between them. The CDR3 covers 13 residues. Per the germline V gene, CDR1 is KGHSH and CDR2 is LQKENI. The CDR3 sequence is CASSPQLEDGYTF. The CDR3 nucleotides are TGTGCCAGCTCACCACAGTTGGAAGATGGCTACACCTTC. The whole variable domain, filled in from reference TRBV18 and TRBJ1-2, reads NAGVMQNPRHLVRRRGQEARLRCSPMKGHSHVYWYRQLPEEGLKFMVYLQKENIIDESGMPKERFSAEFPKEGPSILRIQQVVRGDSAAYFCASSPQLEDGYTFGSGTRLTVV.

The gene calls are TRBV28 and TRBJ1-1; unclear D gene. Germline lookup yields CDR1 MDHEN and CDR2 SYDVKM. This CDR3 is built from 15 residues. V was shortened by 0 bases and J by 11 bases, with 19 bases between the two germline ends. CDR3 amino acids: CASSLWKDPSSWAFF. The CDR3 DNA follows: TGTGCCAGCAGTTTATGGAAGGACCCATCGTCTTGGGCTTTCTTT.

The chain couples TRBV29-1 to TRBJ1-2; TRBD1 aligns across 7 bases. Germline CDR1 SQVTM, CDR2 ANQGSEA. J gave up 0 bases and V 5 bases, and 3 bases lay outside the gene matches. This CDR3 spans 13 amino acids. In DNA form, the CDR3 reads TGCAGCGTTTGGGACAGTTCTAACTATGGCTACACCTTC. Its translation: CSVWDSSNYGYTF.

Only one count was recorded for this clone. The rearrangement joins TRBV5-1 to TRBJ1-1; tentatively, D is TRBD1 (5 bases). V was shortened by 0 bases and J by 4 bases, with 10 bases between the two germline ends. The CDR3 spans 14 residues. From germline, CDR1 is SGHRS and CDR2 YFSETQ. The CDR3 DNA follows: TGCGCCAGCAGCTTGGCCTCGGGGCCCACTGAAGCTTTCTTT. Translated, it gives CASSLASGPTEAFF.

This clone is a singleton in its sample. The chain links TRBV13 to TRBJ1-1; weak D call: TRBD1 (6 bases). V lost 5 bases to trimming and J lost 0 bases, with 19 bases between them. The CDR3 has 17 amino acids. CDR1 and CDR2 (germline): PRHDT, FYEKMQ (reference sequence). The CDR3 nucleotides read TGTGCCAGCAGCAGAAGCACGACAGGTATTATGAACACTGAAGCTTTCTTT. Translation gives CASSRSTTGIMNTEAFF.

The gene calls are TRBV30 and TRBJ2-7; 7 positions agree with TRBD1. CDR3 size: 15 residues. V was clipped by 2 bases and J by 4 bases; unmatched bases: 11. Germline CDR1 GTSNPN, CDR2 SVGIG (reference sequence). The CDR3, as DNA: TGTGCCTGGAGTCCGCAGACAGGGAAGGTATACGAGCAGTACTTC. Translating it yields CAWSPQTGKVYEQYF.